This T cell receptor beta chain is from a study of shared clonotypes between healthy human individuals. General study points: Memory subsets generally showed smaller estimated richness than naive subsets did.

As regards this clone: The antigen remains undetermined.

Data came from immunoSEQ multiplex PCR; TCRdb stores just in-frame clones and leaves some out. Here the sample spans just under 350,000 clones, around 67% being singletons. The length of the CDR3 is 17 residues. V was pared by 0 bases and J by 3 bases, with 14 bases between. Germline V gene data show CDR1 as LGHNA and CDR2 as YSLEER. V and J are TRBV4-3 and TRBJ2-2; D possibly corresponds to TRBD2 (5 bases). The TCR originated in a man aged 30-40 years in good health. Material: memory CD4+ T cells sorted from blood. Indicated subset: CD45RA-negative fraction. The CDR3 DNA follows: TGCGCCAGCAGCCAAGATGGCGGGCCCTGGTACACCGGGGAGCTGTTTTTT. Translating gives CASSQDGGPWYTGELFF.